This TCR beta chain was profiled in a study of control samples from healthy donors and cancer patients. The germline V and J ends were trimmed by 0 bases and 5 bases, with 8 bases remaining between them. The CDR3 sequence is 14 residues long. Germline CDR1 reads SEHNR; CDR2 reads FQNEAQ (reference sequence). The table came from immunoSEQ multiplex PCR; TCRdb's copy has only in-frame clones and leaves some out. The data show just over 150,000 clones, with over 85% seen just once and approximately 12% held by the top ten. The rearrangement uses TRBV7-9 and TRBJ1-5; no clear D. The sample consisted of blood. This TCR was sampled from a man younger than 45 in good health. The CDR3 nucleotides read TGTGCCAGCAGCTTAGCGTACGGGGATCAGCCCCAGCATTTT. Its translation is CASSLAYGDQPQHF. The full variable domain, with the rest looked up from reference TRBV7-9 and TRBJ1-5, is DTGVSQNPRHKITKRGQNVTFRCDPISEHNRLYWYRQTLGQGPEFLTYFQNEAQLEKSRLLSDRFSAERPKGSFSTLEIQRTEQGDSAMYLCASSLAYGDQPQHFGDGTRLSIL.